This is a list of T cell receptor beta chains from one sample in a study of regulatory T cells in long-lasting Graves disease. TCRdb analysed the multiplex PCR reads with MiXCR anew, one entry per CDR3 protein. The sample lists 400,000 to 500,000 distinct CDR3 sequences, about a sixth occurring once. The same data also contributed to another study, on T cells in Graves' hyperthyroidism and ophthalmopathy.

The input for sequencing was peripheral blood mononuclear cells (PBMCs), taken at new diagnosis, from a patient treated with antithyroid drugs. Every receptor here comes from a woman aged 18-30 years with Graves disease. CDR3s include the opening cysteine and the closing phenylalanine or tryptophan. A D gene is named only where the DNA matches it firmly. Expanded clones are given a class, and other clones once, few, many or no size at all.

v_call	j_call	clone_size	d_call	cdr3_nt	cdr3_aa
TRBV5-1	TRBJ2-1	many	NA	TGCGCCAGCAGCTTGGCCGCGACAGGATGGAACAATGAGCAGTTCTTC	CASSLAATGWNNEQFF
TRBV11-3	TRBJ1-1	many	NA	TGTGCCAGCAGCGCCCGGATGGGGGGGAACACTGAAGCTTTCTTT	CASSARMGGNTEAFF
TRBV7-2	TRBJ2-7	many	NA	TGTGCCACCCGCGGCAGCAACTACGAGCAGTACTTC	CATRGSNYEQYF
TRBV6-2/TRBV6-3	TRBJ2-7	many	NA	TGTGCCAGCAGTTACTCGATTGGGGCATACGAGCAGTACTTC	CASSYSIGAYEQYF
TRBV28	TRBJ2-5	many	NA	TGTGCCAGCGTCTTCGGTGGGCTCCAAGAGACCCAGTACTTC	CASVFGGLQETQYF
TRBV7-3	TRBJ2-3	many	NA	TGTGCCAGCAGCTACGGGACAATGACAGATACGCAGTATTTT	CASSYGTMTDTQYF
TRBV28	TRBJ2-1	many	NA	TGTGCCAGCAGCCTACCACAGGGTCCCTCCTACAATGAGCAGTTCTTC	CASSLPQGPSYNEQFF
TRBV28	TRBJ2-3	many	TRBD2	TGTGCCAGCAGTTTACCCCTACTAGCGGGACTCACAGATACGCAGTATTTT	CASSLPLLAGLTDTQYF
TRBV27	TRBJ2-1	NA	TRBD1	TGTGCCAGCAGCTCACAGGGGGCAGCACCCATTGAGCAGTTCTTC	CASSSQGAAPIEQFF
TRBV29-1	TRBJ2-5	few	NA	TGCAGCGTTGAAGAGGTTGGCGAGACCCAGTACTTC	CSVEEVGETQYF
TRBV20-1	TRBJ1-1	NA	NA	TGCAGTGCCGGAGGGGGGGGCACTGAAGCTTTCTTT	CSAGGGGTEAFF
TRBV6-5	TRBJ2-7	many	NA	TGTGCCAGCAGTTACTCGGGGGACTTGACCTACGAGCAGTACTTC	CASSYSGDLTYEQYF
TRBV14	TRBJ2-7	many	NA	TGTGCCAGCAGCCAAGGGGACGGCGGAGCGTACGAGCAGTACTTC	CASSQGDGGAYEQYF
TRBV29-1	TRBJ2-3	many	NA	TGCAGCGTTGCCAGGGGACGCACAGATACGCAGTATTTT	CSVARGRTDTQYF
TRBV29-1	TRBJ2-5	many	TRBD1	TGCAGCGCCCAGCCCCAGGGGGCCCAAGAGACCCAGTACTTC	CSAQPQGAQETQYF
TRBV6-2/TRBV6-3	TRBJ2-2	NA	NA	TGTGCCAGCAGTGAGTCGAACCGTTTCGACCGAGGGACCGGGGAGCTGTTTTTT	CASSESNRFDRGTGELFF
TRBV7-2	TRBJ2-1	many	TRBD2	TGTGCCAGCAGCTTACTAGCGGGCCGGACCAATGAGCAGTTCTTC	CASSLLAGRTNEQFF
TRBV28	TRBJ1-2	NA	TRBD1	TGTGCCAGCAGACCGGGACAGGGCTTTGGCTACACCTTC	CASRPGQGFGYTF
TRBV28	TRBJ2-7	many	TRBD1	TGTGCCAGCCAACTAATCCGGGACAGGGCCTACGAGCAGTACTTC	CASQLIRDRAYEQYF
TRBV24-1	TRBJ2-3	NA	NA	TGTGCCACCAGTGATGGGGGACCGTTTAAGTATTTT	CATSDGGPFKYF
TRBV7-9	TRBJ2-3	NA	NA	TGTGCCAGCAGCTTAGCGCAGGCGGGAAGGGATACGCAGTATTTT	CASSLAQAGRDTQYF
TRBV6-5	TRBJ1-4	few	NA	TGTGCCAGCAGTTACCAGGGGCATGGAAAACTGTTTTTT	CASSYQGHGKLFF
TRBV11-2	TRBJ2-7	many	NA	TGTGCCAGCAGCTTAGGACCCGACGAGCAGTACTTC	CASSLGPDEQYF
TRBV18	TRBJ2-1	NA	TRBD1	TGTGCCAGCTCGATGGGACAGGGAAGCTCCTACAATGAGCAGTTCTTC	CASSMGQGSSYNEQFF
TRBV5-8	TRBJ1-2	many	NA	TGTGCCAGCAGCTTTCTCTGGGGTGGTGGCTACACCTTC	CASSFLWGGGYTF
TRBV20-1	TRBJ1-6	few	NA	TGCAGTGCTAGAGTTTGGGAGCGCCCCGCCTATAATTCACCCCTCCACTTT	CSARVWERPAYNSPLHF
TRBV6-1	TRBJ2-1	many	TRBD2	TGTGCCAGCAATTTAGCGCGGCTAGCGGGAGGTGACAATGAGCAGTTCTTC	CASNLARLAGGDNEQFF
TRBV7-6	TRBJ1-1	few	NA	TGTGCCAGCAGCTTAGCGCAGATAGTGAACACTGAAGCTTTCTTT	CASSLAQIVNTEAFF
TRBV2	TRBJ2-1	few	TRBD1	TGTGCCAGCAGTGAAATACGGACAGGGGGCAATGAGCAGTTCTTC	CASSEIRTGGNEQFF
TRBV27	TRBJ2-1	many	TRBD2	TGTGCCAGCAGGGGTAGCGGGAAGAATGAGCAGTTCTTC	CASRGSGKNEQFF
TRBV20-1	TRBJ1-5	few	NA	TGCAGTGCTAGAGTGGGGGGGCAGCCCCAGCATTTT	CSARVGGQPQHF
TRBV5-1	TRBJ2-7	many	NA	TGCGCCAGCAGCTATCAGGGGTACGAGCAGTACTTC	CASSYQGYEQYF
TRBV28	TRBJ2-7	many	NA	TGTGCCAGCAGACCTCCTTGGGGGAGTTCGTACGAGCAGTACTTC	CASRPPWGSSYEQYF
TRBV28	TRBJ2-7	many	NA	TGTGCCAGCAGTATCAGGGTAGGCGAGCAGTACTTC	CASSIRVGEQYF
TRBV28	TRBJ2-1	many	NA	TGTGCCAGCAGTTTAGTTTCCGACTACAATGAGCAGTTCTTC	CASSLVSDYNEQFF
TRBV30	TRBJ2-7	NA	NA	TGTGCCGGGATAGGTCTCAGCTCCTACGAGCAGTACTTC	CAGIGLSSYEQYF
TRBV19	TRBJ2-7	few	NA	TGTGCCAGTAGTACGACCAGGGGTTACGAGCAGTACTTC	CASSTTRGYEQYF
TRBV12-3/TRBV12-4	TRBJ2-5	many	NA	TGTGCCAGCAGAGCATTAGACCGGCTGAAGACCCACTACTTC	CASRALDRLKTHYF
TRBV12-5	TRBJ2-7	many	NA	TGTGCTAGTGGCTCCCCAAAAGTGGAGTACCGGGGGAAGAGTCTGGACTACGAGCAGTACTTC	CASGSPKVEYRGKSLDYEQYF
TRBV18	TRBJ2-7	NA	TRBD2	TGTGCCAGCTCACGAAGACTAGCGGGAGATCCCTACGAGCAGTACTTC	CASSRRLAGDPYEQYF
TRBV7-9	TRBJ2-7	NA	NA	TGTGCCAGCAGCTTAGAGGGCGGGATAATCTACGAGCAGTACTTC	CASSLEGGIIYEQYF
TRBV5-1	TRBJ2-7	many	NA	TGCGCCAGCAGCTTGGTGACGGGAGCCCCCTACGAGCAGTACTTC	CASSLVTGAPYEQYF
TRBV5-1	TRBJ2-1	many	TRBD2	TGCGCCAGCAGCCCTGGACTAGCGGGATTACCCTACAATGAGCAGTTCTTC	CASSPGLAGLPYNEQFF
TRBV20-1	TRBJ2-1	many	TRBD2	TGCAGTGCTACCCCTAGCGGGAGCTCCTACAATGAGCAGTTCTTC	CSATPSGSSYNEQFF
TRBV6-2/TRBV6-3	TRBJ2-7	many	NA	TGTGCCAGCAGTGGAGTACAGGGAGGCTACGAGCAGTACTTC	CASSGVQGGYEQYF